The rows below give T cell receptor beta chains drawn from one sample of a study of cytomegalovirus exposure and HLA in healthy donors. The data were produced by immunoSEQ multiplex PCR, yet TCRdb's version contains in-frame clones alone and is incomplete. The sample records about 120,000 clones, 7% to 9.5% being singletons. The sample taken for sequencing was PBMCs. The receptors stem from a woman in her forties in good health and CMV-seropositive. The CDR3 runs from the conserved cysteine through the conserved F or W.

j_gene | v_gene | CDR3aa
TRBJ2-3 | TRBV6-6 | CASSYRGETDTQYF
TRBJ2-7 | TRBV30 | CAWTSGGSYEQYF
TRBJ1-4 | TRBV30 | CAWKKGGGKLFF
TRBJ1-2 | TRBV27 | CASSLAREDYGYTF
. | TRBV19 | CASSSGTTYYEQYF
TRBJ1-1 | TRBV7-9 | CASSLSNFLGGNTEAFF
TRBJ1-1 | TRBV6-5 | CASSILSVNTEAFF
TRBJ2-1 | TRBV6-6 | CASSSPRGQGYEQFF
TRBJ1-5 | TRBV10-3 | CAISAGQGDQPQHF
TRBJ2-1 | TRBV4-2 | CASSFLPGLAGGVNEQFF
TRBJ1-6 | TRBV7-9 | CASSVNTGFNSPLHF
TRBJ2-1 | TRBV19 | CASSISSSGGRNEQFF
TRBJ1-1 | TRBV29-1 | CSVQGGMNTEAFF
TRBJ2-7 | TRBV5-5 | CASSTDTFSYEQYF
TRBJ1-2 | TRBV5-1 | CASSLGATNYGYTF
TRBJ1-1 | TRBV6-1 | CASSGQEDTEAFF
TRBJ2-7 | TRBV10-1 | CASSDPGTAGYEQYF
TRBJ2-3 | TRBV29-1 | CSVEADSDTQYF
TRBJ2-1 | TRBV7-3 | CASSLLGAVDNEQFF
TRBJ2-7 | TRBV7-2 | CASSLGDRGYEQYF
TRBJ2-1 | TRBV11-3 | CASRDRGSNEQFF